The rows below give T cell receptor beta chains drawn from one sample of a study of OX40 agonist ivuxolimab in advanced cancers. Sequencing used immunoSEQ multiplex PCR; TCRdb keeps in-frame clones, though not all of them. This sample has about 50,000 clones, with about nine tenths found just once. The sequenced sample was CD4+ or CD8+ T cells sorted from blood, obtained in a trial of the OX40 agonist ivuxolimab. These receptors originate from an adult with an advanced solid tumor such as melanoma, head and neck, liver or kidney cancer. The CDR3 runs from the conserved cysteine through the conserved F or W. D genes are given only for firm matches. Clone sizes are given selectively: once, few, many, or a class where the clone is expanded.

clone size,D gene,V gene,J gene,CDR3 protein,CDR3 DNA
-,-,TRBV12-2,TRBJ2-1,CASRLARDPLALVHRAGNEQFF,TGTGCAAGTCGCTTAGCGCGGGACCCCCTCGCCCTAGTGCACCGGGCGGGTAATGAGCAGTTCTTC
-,-,TRBV11-2,TRBJ2-7,CASSLDAGAPYEQYF,TGTGCCAGCAGCTTAGACGCAGGGGCCCCCTACGAGCAGTACTTC
few,-,TRBV5-1,TRBJ1-2,CASSRGGGWNYGYTF,TGCGCCAGCAGCCGGGGAGGGGGATGGAACTATGGCTACACCTTC
-,-,TRBV15,TRBJ2-1,CATSGFTGTERFF,TGTGCCACCAGCGGTTTTACCGGGACCGAGCGGTTCTTC
-,-,TRBV19,TRBJ1-6,CASSPQAGTGNSPLHF,TGTGCCAGTAGTCCCCAGGCGGGAACGGGGAATTCACCCCTCCACTTT
few,TRBD1,TRBV5-4,TRBJ1-1,CASSRDSMNTEAFF,TGTGCCAGCAGCCGGGACAGTATGAACACTGAAGCTTTCTTT
-,TRBD2,TRBV27,TRBJ2-3,CASRRAGGTDTQYF,TGTGCCAGCAGACGAGCGGGGGGAACAGATACGCAGTATTTT
-,-,TRBV2,TRBJ1-5,CASSSGQSNQPQHF,TGTGCCAGCAGTAGCGGACAGAGCAATCAGCCCCAGCATTTT
-,-,TRBV7-3,TRBJ2-3,CASSLTGQDTQYF,TGTGCCAGCAGCTTAACCGGCCAAGATACGCAGTATTTT
-,-,TRBV4-2,TRBJ2-5,CASSGQETQYF,TGTGCCAGCAGCGGCCAAGAGACCCAGTACTTC
-,TRBD2,TRBV11-2,TRBJ2-3,CASSPGWTSGGTDTQYF,TGTGCCAGCAGCCCTGGTTGGACTAGCGGGGGCACAGATACGCAGTATTTT
-,-,TRBV21-1,TRBJ1-5,CASSKGAGDQPQHF,TGTGCCAGCAGCAAAGGGGCAGGCGATCAGCCCCAGCATTTT
-,-,TRBV5-8,TRBJ2-5,CASSGRANQETQYF,TGTGCCAGCTCGGGCAGGGCGAACCAAGAGACCCAGTACTTC
-,TRBD2,TRBV7-2,TRBJ2-7,CASSLLSLAGDWYF,TGTGCCAGCAGCTTATTAAGTCTAGCGGGAGACTGGTACTTC
-,-,TRBV9,TRBJ1-6,CASSVKQNNSPLHF,TGTGCCAGCAGCGTAAAGCAAAATAATTCACCCCTCCACTTT
-,-,TRBV28,TRBJ1-1,CASSLPRGGTEAFF,TGTGCCAGCAGTTTACCCCGGGGGGGGACTGAAGCTTTCTTT
-,TRBD1,TRBV9,TRBJ1-4,CASSVEGDSRRLFF,TGTGCCAGCAGCGTAGAGGGGGACAGTCGAAGGCTGTTTTTT
-,-,TRBV7-8,TRBJ1-4,CASSLAQGRDDTKLFF,TGTGCCAGCAGCTTAGCTCAGGGGAGAGATGACACAAAACTGTTTTTT
-,TRBD1,TRBV28,TRBJ2-7,CASSLLGQDSYEQYF,TGTGCCAGCAGTTTACTCGGACAGGACTCCTACGAGCAGTACTTC
-,-,TRBV5-5,TRBJ1-3,CASSLLASPAAGNTIYF,TGTGCCAGCAGCTTGCTTGCATCACCCGCGGCTGGAAACACCATATATTTT
few,-,TRBV4-1,TRBJ1-1,CASSRRLNTEAFF,TGCGCCAGCAGCCGGAGATTGAACACTGAAGCTTTCTTT
-,TRBD2,TRBV7-9,TRBJ2-2,CASRRHPLAGNNTGELFF,TGTGCCAGCAGACGGCACCCGCTAGCGGGGAATAATACCGGGGAGCTGTTTTTT
few,TRBD1,TRBV6-1,TRBJ1-2,CASSVLGQSGYTF,TGTGCCAGCAGTGTCTTGGGACAGTCTGGCTACACCTTC
-,-,TRBV7-8,TRBJ1-1,CASSLAPYRSTEAFF,TGTGCCAGCAGCTTGGCCCCCTATCGGAGCACTGAAGCTTTCTTT